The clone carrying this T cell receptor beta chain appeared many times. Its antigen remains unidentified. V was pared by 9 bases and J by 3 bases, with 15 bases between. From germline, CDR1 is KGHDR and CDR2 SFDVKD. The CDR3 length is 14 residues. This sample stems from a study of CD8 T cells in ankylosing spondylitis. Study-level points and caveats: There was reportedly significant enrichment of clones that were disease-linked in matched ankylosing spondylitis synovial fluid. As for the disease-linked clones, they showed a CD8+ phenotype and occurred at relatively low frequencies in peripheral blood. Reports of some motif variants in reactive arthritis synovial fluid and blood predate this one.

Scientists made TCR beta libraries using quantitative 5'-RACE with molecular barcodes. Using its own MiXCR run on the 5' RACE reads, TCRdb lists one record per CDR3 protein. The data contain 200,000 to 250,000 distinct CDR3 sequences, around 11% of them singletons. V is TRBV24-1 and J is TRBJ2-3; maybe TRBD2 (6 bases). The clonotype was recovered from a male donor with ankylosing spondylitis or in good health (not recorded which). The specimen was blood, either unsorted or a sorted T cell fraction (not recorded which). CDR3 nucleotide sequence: TGTGCCACCGCGGGGACCGGCAGGACAGATACGCAGTATTTT. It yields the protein CATAGTGRTDTQYF.